Described below is a single T cell receptor beta chain sequence and its context. Its specificity is unknown. The germline V gene has CDR1 SGHNT and CDR2 YYREEE (reference sequence). The CDR3 consists of 16 residues. The V segment lost 1 base and the J segment 4 bases; nucleotides outside the gene matches: 5. The data were obtained in a study of persistence of HIV-infected CD4 T cells. The stimulus was lysate of CMV-infected fibroblasts, about 10 ug/mL. Sorting of responding CD4+ T cells relied on upregulated CD40 ligand together with CD69. Undetectable plasma HIV-1 RNA below 50 copies/mL lasted at least 4 years. The immunoSEQ assay was version 4, run in survey mode. This table comes from immunoSEQ multiplex PCR, and its TCRdb copy is limited to in-frame clones, with some not included. The sample yields roughly 20,000 clones, around 60% seen once.

The origin of this receptor is an adult woman with HIV who was CMV-seropositive. Sequencing was performed on CD4+ T cells sorted from PBMCs after roughly 20-hour stimulation, taken from a patient who received antiretroviral therapy. The chain uses TRBV5-4 and TRBJ2-2, with 9 nucleotides matching TRBD1. The CDR3 DNA is TGTGCCAGCAGCTTGTACAGGGGGCAAGGCACCGGGGAGCTGTTTTTT. This gives the protein CASSLYRGQGTGELFF.